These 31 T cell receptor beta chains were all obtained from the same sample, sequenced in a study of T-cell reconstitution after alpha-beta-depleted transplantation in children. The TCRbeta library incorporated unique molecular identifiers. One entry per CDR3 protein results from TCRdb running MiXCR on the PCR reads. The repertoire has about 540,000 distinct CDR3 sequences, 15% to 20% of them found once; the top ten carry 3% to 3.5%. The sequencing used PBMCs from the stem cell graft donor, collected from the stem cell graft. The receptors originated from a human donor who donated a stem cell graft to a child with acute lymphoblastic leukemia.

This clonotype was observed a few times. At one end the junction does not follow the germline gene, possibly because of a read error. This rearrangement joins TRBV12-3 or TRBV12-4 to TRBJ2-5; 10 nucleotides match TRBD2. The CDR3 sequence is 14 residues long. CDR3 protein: CASAGPTSGSNESF. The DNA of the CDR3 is TGTGCCAGCGCGGGACCGACTAGCGGGTCGAATGAGTCCTTC.

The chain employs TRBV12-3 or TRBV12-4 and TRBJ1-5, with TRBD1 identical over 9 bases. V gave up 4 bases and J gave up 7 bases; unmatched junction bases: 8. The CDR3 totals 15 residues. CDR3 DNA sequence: TGTGCCAGCAGTTCCCTCGACAGGGGGTGGCAGCCCCAGCATTTT. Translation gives CASSSLDRGWQPQHF.

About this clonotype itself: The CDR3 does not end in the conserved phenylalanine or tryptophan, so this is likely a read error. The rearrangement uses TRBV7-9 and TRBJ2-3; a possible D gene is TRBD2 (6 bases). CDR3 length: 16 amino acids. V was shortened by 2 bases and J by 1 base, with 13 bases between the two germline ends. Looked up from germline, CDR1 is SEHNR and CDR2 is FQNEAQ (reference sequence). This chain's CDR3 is CASSLYASGGTDTQYC. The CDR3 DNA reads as TGTGCCAGCAGCTTATATGCCTCGGGGGGCACAGATACGCAGTATTGT.

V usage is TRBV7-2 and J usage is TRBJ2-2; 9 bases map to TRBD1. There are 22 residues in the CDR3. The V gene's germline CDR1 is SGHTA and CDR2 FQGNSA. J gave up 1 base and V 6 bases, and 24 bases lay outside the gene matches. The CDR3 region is CASRPRGPRGQGRPMNTGELFF. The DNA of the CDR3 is TGTGCCAGCAGACCGAGGGGCCCCCGAGGACAGGGGAGGCCTATGAACACCGGGGAGCTGTTTTTT.

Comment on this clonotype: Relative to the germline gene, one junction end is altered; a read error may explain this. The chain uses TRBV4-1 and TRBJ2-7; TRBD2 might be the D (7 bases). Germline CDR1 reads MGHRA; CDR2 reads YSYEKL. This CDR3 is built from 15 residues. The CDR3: CASSLGGAGNYDQYF. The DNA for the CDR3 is TGCGCCAGCAGCCTAGGGGGGGCAGGGAACTACGACCAGTACTTC.

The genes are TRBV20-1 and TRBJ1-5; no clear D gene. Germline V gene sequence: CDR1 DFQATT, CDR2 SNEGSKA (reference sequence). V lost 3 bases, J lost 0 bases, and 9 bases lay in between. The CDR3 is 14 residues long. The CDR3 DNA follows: TGCAGTGCTAGGCACAGTTCTAGCAATCAGCCCCAGCATTTT. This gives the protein CSARHSSSNQPQHF.

The CDR3 here is CASSQDLLAGGSGANVLTF. The CDR3 DNA follows: TGTGCCAGCAGCCAAGATCTGCTAGCGGGAGGGTCTGGGGCCAACGTCCTGACTTTC. The chain carries TRBV4-2 and TRBJ2-6, with 12 bases that match TRBD2. The V gene end was trimmed by 0 bases and the J gene end by 1 base; junction bases not matched to a gene: 4. Germline V CDR1 and CDR2: LGHNA, YNFKEQ. The CDR3 runs 19 residues.

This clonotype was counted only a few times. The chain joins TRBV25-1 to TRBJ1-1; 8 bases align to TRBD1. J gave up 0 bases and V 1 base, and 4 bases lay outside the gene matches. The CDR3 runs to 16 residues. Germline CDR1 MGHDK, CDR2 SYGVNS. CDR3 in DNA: TGTGCCAGCAGTGAATTGGGGACAGGAATGAACACTGAAGCTTTCTTT. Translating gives CASSELGTGMNTEAFF. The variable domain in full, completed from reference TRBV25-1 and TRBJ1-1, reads EADIYQTPRYLVIGTGKKITLECSQTMGHDKMYWYQQDPGMELHLIHYSYGVNSTEKGDLSSESTVSRIRTEHFPLTLESARPSHTSQYLCASSELGTGMNTEAFFGQGTRLTVV.

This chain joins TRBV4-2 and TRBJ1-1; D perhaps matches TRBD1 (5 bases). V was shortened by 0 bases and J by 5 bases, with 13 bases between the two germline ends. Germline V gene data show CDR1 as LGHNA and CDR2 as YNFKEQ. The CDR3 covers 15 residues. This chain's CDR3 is CASSQEEAGRTEAFF. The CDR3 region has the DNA TGTGCCAGCAGCCAAGAAGAAGCGGGGCGAACTGAAGCTTTCTTT.

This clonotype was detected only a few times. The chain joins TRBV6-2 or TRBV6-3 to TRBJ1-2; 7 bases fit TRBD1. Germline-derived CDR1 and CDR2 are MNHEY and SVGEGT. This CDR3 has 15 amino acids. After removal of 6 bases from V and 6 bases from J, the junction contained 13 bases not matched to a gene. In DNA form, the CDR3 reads TGTGCCAGCAGCCCTACTCCGACAGGGAGTAATGGCTACACCTTC. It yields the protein CASSPTPTGSNGYTF.

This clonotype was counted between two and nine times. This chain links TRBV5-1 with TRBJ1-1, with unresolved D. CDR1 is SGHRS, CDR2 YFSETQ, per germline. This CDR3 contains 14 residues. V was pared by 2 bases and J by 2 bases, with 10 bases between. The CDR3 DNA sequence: TGCGCCAGCAGCTTCATCGGGATTAACACTGAAGCTTTCTTT. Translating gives CASSFIGINTEAFF.

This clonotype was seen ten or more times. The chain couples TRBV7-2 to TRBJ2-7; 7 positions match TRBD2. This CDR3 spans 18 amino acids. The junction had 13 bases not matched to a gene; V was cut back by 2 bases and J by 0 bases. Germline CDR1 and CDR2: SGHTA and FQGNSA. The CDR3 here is CASSLPKSSGRSSYEQYF. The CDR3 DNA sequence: TGTGCCAGCAGCTTACCTAAGTCTAGCGGAAGGAGCTCCTACGAGCAGTACTTC.

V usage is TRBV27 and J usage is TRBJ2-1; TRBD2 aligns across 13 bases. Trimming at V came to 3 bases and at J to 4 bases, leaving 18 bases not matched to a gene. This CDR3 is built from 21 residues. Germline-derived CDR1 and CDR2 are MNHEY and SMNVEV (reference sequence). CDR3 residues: CASSFKYQGATSGRKYNEQFF. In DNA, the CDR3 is TGTGCCAGCAGTTTCAAGTACCAGGGGGCGACTAGCGGGAGGAAGTACAATGAGCAGTTCTTC.

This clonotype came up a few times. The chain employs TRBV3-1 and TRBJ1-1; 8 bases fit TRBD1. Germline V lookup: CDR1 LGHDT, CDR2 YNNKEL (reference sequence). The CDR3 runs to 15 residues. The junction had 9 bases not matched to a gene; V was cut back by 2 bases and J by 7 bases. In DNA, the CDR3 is TGTGCCAGCAGCCAATCGACAGGGGCCCTTTTTGAAGCTTTCTTT. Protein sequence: CASSQSTGALFEAFF.

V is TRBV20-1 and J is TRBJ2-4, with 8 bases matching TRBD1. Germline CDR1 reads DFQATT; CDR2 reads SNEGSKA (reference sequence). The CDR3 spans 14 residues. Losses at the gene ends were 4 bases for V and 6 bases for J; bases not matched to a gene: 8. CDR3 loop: CSATDAGGGNIQYF. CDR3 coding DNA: TGCAGTGCTACGGATGCAGGGGGCGGAAACATTCAGTACTTC.

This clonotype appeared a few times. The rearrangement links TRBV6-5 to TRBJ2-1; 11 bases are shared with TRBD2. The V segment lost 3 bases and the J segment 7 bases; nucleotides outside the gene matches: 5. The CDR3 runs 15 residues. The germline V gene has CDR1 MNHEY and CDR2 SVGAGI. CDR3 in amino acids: CASSYGTSGWNEQFF. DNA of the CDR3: TGTGCCAGCAGTTATGGGACTAGCGGTTGGAATGAGCAGTTCTTC.

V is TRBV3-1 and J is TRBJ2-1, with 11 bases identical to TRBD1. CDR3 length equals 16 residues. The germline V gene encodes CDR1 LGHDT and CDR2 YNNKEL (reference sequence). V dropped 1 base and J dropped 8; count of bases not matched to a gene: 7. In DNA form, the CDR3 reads TGTGCCAGCAGCCAAGGAGGGGGACAGGGGGGCGATGAGCAGTTCTTC. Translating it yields CASSQGGGQGGDEQFF.

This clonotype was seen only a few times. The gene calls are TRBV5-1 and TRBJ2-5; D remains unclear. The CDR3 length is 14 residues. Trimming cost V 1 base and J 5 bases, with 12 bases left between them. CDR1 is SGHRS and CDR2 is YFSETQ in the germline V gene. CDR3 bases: TGCGCCAGCAGCTTGAGTAGGCTAGAGGAGACCCAGTACTTC. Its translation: CASSLSRLEETQYF.

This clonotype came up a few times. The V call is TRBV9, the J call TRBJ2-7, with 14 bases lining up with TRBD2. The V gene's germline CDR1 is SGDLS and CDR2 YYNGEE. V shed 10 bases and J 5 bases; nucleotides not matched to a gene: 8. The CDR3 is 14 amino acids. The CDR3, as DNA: TGTGCCTCAAAGGGGGGACTAGCGGGAGACGAGCAGTACTTC. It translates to CASKGGLAGDEQYF.

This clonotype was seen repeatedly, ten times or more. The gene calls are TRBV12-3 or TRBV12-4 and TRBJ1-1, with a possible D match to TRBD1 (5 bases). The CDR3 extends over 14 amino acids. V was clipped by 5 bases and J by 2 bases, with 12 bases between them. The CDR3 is CASSPGHSNTEAFF. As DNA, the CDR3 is TGTGCCAGCAGTCCCGGACACTCCAACACTGAAGCTTTCTTT.

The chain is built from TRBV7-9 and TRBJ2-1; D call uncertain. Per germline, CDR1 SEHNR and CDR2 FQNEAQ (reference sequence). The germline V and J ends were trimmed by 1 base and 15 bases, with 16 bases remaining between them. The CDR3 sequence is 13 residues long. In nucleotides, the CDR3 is TGTGCCAGCAGCTTAGGCGCGCTCAGTAATCTGTTCTTC. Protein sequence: CASSLGALSNLFF.

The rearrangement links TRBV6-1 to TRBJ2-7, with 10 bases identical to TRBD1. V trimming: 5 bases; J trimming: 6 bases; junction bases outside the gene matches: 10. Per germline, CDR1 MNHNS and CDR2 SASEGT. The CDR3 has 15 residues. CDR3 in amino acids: CASSPPGTGAFEQYF. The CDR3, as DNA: TGTGCCAGCAGTCCCCCAGGGACAGGGGCATTCGAGCAGTACTTC.

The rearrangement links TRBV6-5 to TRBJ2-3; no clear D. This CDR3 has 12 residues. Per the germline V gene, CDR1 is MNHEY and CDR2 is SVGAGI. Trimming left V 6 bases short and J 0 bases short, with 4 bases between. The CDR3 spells CASRQSTDTQYF. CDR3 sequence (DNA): TGTGCCAGCAGACAGAGCACAGATACGCAGTATTTT.

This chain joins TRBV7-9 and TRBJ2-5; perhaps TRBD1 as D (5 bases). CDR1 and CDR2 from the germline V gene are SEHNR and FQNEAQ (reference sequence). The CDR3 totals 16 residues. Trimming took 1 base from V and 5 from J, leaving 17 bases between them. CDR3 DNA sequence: TGTGCCAGCAGCTTAGGCCACACCTTAGGGGTGGAGACCCAGTACTTC. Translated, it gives CASSLGHTLGVETQYF.

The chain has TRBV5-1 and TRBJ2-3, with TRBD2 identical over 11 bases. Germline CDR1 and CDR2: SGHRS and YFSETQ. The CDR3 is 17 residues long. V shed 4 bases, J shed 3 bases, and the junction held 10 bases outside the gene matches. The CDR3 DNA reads TGCGCCAGCAGCATATTGACTAGCGGGAAGGGGACAGATACGCAGTATTTT. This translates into CASSILTSGKGTDTQYF.

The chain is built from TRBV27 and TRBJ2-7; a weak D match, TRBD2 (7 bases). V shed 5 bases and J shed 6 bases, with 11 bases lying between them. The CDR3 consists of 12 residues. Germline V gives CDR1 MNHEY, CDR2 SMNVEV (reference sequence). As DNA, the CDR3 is TGTGCCAGCAGTCGGGGGGCTCTCGAGCAGTACTTC. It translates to CASSRGALEQYF.

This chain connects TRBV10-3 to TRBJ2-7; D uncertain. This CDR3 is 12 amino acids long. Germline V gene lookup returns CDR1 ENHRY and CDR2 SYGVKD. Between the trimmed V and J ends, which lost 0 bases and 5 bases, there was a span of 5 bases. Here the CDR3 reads CAISESIHEQYF. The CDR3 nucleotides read TGTGCCATCAGTGAGTCGATTCACGAGCAGTACTTC.

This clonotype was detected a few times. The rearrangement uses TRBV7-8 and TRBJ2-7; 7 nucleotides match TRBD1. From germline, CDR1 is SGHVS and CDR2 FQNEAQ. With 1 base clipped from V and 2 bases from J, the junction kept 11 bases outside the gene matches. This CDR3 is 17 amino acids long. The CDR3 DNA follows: TGTGCCAGCAGCTTAGACACGACAGGGTGGATCGCCTACGAGCAGTACTTC. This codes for CASSLDTTGWIAYEQYF.

In DNA form, the CDR3 reads TGTGCCAGCAGCCAAGAAGTAGGGGCCGAAGATACGCAGTATTTT. This codes for CASSQEVGAEDTQYF. This chain uses TRBV3-1 with TRBJ2-3, with D possibly matching TRBD1 (5 bases). CDR1 LGHDT and CDR2 YNNKEL come from the germline V gene (reference sequence). The CDR3 length is 15 residues. The V end lost 0 bases, the J end lost 5 bases, and 12 bases lay between the germline ends.

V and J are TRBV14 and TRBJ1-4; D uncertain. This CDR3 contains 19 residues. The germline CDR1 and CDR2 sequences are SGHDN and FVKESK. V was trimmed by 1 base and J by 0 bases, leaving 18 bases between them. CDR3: CASSQVREPYLSTNEKLFF. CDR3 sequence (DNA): TGTGCCAGCAGCCAAGTACGGGAACCCTATTTATCAACTAATGAAAAACTGTTTTTT.

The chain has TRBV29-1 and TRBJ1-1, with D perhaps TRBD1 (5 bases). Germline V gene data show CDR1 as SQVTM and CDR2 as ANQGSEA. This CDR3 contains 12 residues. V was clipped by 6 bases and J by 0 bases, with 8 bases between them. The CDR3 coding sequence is TGCAGCGTCAGACAGTTGAACACTGAAGCTTTCTTT. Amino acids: CSVRQLNTEAFF.